Sequencing of this TCR beta chain was carried out in a study of blood T cell repertoires in COVID-19. Repertoires were generated with immunoSEQ multiplex PCR, while TCRdb's copy carries only in-frame clones and drops some. The table lists about 180,000 clones, approximately 82% of them singletons, with roughly a tenth in the top ten. In germline, CDR1 is SGDLS, CDR2 YYNGEE. V dropped 4 bases and J dropped 0; count of bases not matched to a gene: 4. This CDR3 has 15 amino acids. The V call is TRBV9, the J call TRBJ2-1; 7 nucleotides match TRBD1. The sample taken for sequencing was peripheral blood. This clonotype was obtained from an elderly woman with active or convalescent COVID-19. The DNA of the CDR3 is TGTGCCAGCAGCTCACAGGGGAGCTCCTACAATGAGCAGTTCTTC. It specifies CASSSQGSSYNEQFF.